This TCR beta chain was documented in a study of Ad26.COV2.S vaccination and SARS-CoV-2 variants. For the study at large: Administration of Ad26.COV2.S was intramuscular, either once or twice 56 days apart. Notes on the study in general: Possibly, TCR breadth and depth analyses underestimated total T cell responses. Considerable breadth of spike-specific CD8+ and CD4+ T cell responses has reportedly been documented following vaccination.

The treatment: about 20 received Ad26.COV2.S at low or high dose, single or two shots; 5 received placebo; per-sample allocation not given. Each sample was drawn 63 days after the first injection (of vaccine or placebo). CDR1 is SGHNT, CDR2 YYREEE, per germline (reference sequence). J gave up 1 base and V 4 bases, and 6 bases lay outside the gene matches. The CDR3 is 16 residues long. To note about this clone: Its antigen is not known.

Produced via immunoSEQ multiplex PCR; TCRdb's table is partial and in-frame only. The sample lists about 680,000 clones, around 89% occurring once. Material: peripheral blood, obtained in a trial of Ad26.COV2.S vaccine versus placebo. This clonotype originated in a person aged 18-65 years who received the Ad26.COV2.S COVID-19 vaccine or a placebo. The chain has TRBV5-4 and TRBJ2-2; 8 bases fit TRBD1. CDR3 bases: TGTGCCAGCAGCGGCGACAGGGGCGGGAACACCGGGGAGCTGTTTTTT. It specifies CASSGDRGGNTGELFF.